These 10 T cell receptor beta chains were sequenced from one sample in a study of cytomegalovirus exposure and HLA in healthy donors. Vbeta (60) and Jbeta (13) primers were used in the PCR. The method was immunoSEQ multiplex PCR; TCRdb's version includes in-frame clones alone and lacks a portion of them. Among about 130,000 clones listed, 8% to 11% were seen once. Sequencing was performed on PBMCs. Receptor source: a young woman in good health and CMV-seropositive.

This clone was counted only a few times. The J gene is TRBJ2-7, the V gene TRBV7-9; a possible D gene is TRBD2 (5 bases). Looked up from germline, CDR1 is SEHNR and CDR2 is FQNEAQ (reference sequence). The CDR3 has 13 residues. The V end was cut by 5 bases, the J end by 3 bases, with 11 bases between. CDR3 amino acids: CASSRTRDYEQYF. CDR3 coding DNA: TGTGCCAGCAGCCGAACTAGGGACTACGAGCAGTACTTC.

This clone turned up a few times. The chain has TRBV10-3 and TRBJ2-1; 9 bases align to TRBD2. This CDR3 region has 14 residues. V trimming: 6 bases; J trimming: 5 bases; junction bases outside the gene matches: 5. CDR1 and CDR2 (germline): ENHRY, SYGVKD. The CDR3 coding sequence is TGTGCCATCAGCCGACTAGCGGAGAACAATGAGCAGTTCTTC. Its protein is CAISRLAENNEQFF.

This clone was seen only a few times. J is TRBJ2-3 and V is TRBV6-1; no clear D. The CDR3 extends over 14 amino acids. Germline V CDR1 and CDR2: MNHNS, SASEGT. Trimming removed 7 bases from V and 2 bases from J, with 13 bases in between. This CDR3 reads CASTPLPITDTQYF. CDR3 nucleotides: TGTGCCAGCACCCCCCTCCCTATCACAGATACGCAGTATTTT.

This clone was counted between two and nine times. V gene TRBV4-2 combines with J gene TRBJ2-3, with 10 bases aligning to TRBD2. This CDR3 is built from 19 residues. Germline assignment: CDR1 LGHNA and CDR2 YNFKEQ. J gave up 2 bases and V 2 bases, and 13 bases lay outside the gene matches. The CDR3 sequence: CASSQIAGGPYMLTDTQYF. The CDR3 DNA reads TGTGCCAGCAGCCAAATAGCGGGAGGCCCTTATATGCTCACAGATACGCAGTATTTT.

The V gene is TRBV6-1, the J gene TRBJ1-1, with a weak D call TRBD1 (6 bases). Germline loops: CDR1 MNHNS, CDR2 SASEGT. The CDR3 loop spans 13 amino acids. The V gene lost 4 bases and the J gene lost 8 bases, with 14 bases spanning the gap. Written as DNA, the CDR3 is TGTGCCAGCAGTGTAAACCGGGACAACGAAGCTTTCTTT. Protein sequence: CASSVNRDNEAFF.

In its sample, this clone was seen a few times. V usage is TRBV30 and J usage is TRBJ2-5, with TRBD1 matching over 7 bases. The CDR3 is 14 residues long. Losses at the gene ends were 2 bases for V and 5 bases for J; bases not matched to a gene: 8. Per germline, CDR1 GTSNPN and CDR2 SVGIG (reference sequence). CDR3 in DNA: TGTGCCTGGAGTCTGGCAGGGGGTCGGGAGACCCAGTACTTC. Its translation is CAWSLAGGRETQYF.

The J gene is TRBJ2-7, the V gene TRBV19; D is ambiguous. CDR3 length: 15 amino acids. The germline V and J ends were trimmed by 7 bases and 3 bases, with 19 bases remaining between them. Germline assignment: CDR1 LNHDA and CDR2 SQIVND (reference sequence). The CDR3 spells CASKFLAGRDYEQYF. CDR3 DNA: TGTGCCAGTAAGTTTTTGGCAGGAAGAGACTACGAGCAGTACTTC.

The chain combines TRBV29-1 with TRBJ2-3, with a tentative D call TRBD1 (5 bases). V was clipped by 0 bases and J by 3 bases, with 13 bases between them. Germline CDR1 and CDR2: SQVTM and ANQGSEA. CDR3 length equals 15 residues. The CDR3 region has the DNA TGCAGCGTTGAAGATCAAGGGGATGGGACAGATACGCAGTATTTT. It codes for CSVEDQGDGTDTQYF.

This chain connects TRBV11-2 to TRBJ1-1, with 7 positions matching TRBD1. The CDR3 runs 13 residues. Germline lookup yields CDR1 SGHAT and CDR2 FQNNGV. The ends lost 6 bases at V and 1 base at J; junction bases unmatched: 2. The CDR3 loop reads CASRDRENTEAFF. In DNA, the CDR3 is TGTGCCAGCAGAGACAGGGAGAACACTGAAGCTTTCTTT.

The CDR3 DNA is TGCGCCAGCAGCCAAGATGCGCCTAGCGGGAGTTACGAGCAGTACTTC. This gives the protein CASSQDAPSGSYEQYF. The gene calls are TRBV4-1 and TRBJ2-7, with TRBD2 matching over 10 bases. The length of the CDR3 is 16 residues. The V segment lost 0 bases and the J segment 4 bases; nucleotides outside the gene matches: 6. In germline, CDR1 is MGHRA, CDR2 YSYEKL.